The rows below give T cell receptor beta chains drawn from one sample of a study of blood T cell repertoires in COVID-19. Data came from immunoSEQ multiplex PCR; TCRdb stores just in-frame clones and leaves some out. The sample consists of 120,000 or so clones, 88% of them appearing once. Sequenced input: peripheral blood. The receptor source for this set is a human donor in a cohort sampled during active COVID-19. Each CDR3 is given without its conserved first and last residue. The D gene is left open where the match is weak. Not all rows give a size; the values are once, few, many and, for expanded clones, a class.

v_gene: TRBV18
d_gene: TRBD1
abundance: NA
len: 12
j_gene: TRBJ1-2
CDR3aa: ASSPTGGDYGYT

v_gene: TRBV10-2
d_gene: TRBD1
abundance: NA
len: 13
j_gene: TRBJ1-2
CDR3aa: ASSASPGQGDGYT

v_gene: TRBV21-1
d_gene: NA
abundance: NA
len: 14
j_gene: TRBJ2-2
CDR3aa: ASTPRDRGHTGELF

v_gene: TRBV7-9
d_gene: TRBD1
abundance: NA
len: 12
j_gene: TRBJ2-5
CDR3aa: ASRRDGTVETQY

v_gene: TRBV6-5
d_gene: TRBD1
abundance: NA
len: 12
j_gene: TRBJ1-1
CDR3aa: ASRQGPTNTEAF

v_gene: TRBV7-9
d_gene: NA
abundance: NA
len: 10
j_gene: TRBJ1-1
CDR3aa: ASSFVNTEAF

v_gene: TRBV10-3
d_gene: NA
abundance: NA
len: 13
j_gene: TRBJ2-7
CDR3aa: AISEAGLGTYEQY

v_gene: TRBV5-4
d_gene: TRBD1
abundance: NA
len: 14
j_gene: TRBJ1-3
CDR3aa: ASSPGQISSGNTIY

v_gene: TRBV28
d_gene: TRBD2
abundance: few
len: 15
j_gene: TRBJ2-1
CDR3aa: ASNLQPGTSGKYEQF

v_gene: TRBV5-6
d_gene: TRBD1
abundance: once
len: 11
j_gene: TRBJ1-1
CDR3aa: ASSQGVQGRAF

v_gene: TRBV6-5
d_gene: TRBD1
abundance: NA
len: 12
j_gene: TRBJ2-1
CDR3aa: ASSPGQGPNEQF

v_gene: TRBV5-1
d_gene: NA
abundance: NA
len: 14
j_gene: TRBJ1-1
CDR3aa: ASSFNPRTVTGEAF

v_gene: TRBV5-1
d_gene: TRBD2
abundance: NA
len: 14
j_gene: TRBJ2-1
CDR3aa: ASSRTSGSTGNEQF

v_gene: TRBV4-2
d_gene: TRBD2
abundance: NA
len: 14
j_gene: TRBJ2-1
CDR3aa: ASSQDWSGSQNEQF

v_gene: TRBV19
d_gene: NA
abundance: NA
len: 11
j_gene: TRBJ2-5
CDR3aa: ASSIAQEETQY

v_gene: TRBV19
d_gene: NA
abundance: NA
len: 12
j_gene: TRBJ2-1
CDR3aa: ASSIDVGVWEQF

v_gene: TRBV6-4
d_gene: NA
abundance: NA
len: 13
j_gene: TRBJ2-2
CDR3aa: ASKRSSGDTGELF

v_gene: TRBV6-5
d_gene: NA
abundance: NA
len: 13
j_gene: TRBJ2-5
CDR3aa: ASRPWGVSGETQY

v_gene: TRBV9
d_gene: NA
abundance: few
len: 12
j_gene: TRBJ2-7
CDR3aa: ASTLGGDGFEQY

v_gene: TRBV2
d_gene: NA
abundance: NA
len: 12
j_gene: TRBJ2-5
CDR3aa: ASSENRAGETQY

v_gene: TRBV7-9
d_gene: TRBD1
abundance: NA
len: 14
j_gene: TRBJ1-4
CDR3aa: ASSLEQGAIYEKLF

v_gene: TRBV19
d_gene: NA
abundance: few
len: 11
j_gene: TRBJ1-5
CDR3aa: ASSMGMGLLGH

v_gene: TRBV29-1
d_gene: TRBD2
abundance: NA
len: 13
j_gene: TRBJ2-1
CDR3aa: SVDGLAGPFHEQF

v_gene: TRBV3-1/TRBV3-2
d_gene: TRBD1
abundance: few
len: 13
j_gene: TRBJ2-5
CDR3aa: ASSRPGQLQETQY

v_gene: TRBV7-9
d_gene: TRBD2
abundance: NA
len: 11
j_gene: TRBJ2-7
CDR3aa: ASSLNSGNEQY

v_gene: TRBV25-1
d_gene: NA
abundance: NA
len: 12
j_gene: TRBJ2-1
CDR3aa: ASSDRYRDNEQF

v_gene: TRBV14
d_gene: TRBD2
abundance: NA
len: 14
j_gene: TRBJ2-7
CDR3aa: ASSQVASGPTYEQY

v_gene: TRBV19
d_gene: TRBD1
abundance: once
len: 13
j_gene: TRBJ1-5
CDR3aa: ASTPRTGTVLPQH

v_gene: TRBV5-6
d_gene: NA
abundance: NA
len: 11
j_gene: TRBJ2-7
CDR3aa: ASSRDTNYEQY

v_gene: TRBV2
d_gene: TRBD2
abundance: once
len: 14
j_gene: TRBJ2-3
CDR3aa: ASSELAGGSTDTQY

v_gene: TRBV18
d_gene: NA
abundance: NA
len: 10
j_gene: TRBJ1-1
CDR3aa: ASSPITGEAF

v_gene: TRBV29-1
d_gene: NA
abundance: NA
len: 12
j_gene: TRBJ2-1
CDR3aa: SFTGGGQRGEQF

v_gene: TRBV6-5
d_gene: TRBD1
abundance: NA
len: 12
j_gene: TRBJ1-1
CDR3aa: ASSFGQGWAEAF

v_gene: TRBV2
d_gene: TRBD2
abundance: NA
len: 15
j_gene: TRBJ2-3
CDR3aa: ASPDGREGRSTDTQY

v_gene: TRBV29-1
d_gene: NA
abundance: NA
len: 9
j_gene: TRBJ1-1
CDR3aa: SGRGNTEAF

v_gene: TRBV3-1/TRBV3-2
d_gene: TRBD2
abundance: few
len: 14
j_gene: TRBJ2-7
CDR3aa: ASSPQRTSGSYEQY

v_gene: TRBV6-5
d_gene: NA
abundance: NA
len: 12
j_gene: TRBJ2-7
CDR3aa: ASTKARQNYEQY

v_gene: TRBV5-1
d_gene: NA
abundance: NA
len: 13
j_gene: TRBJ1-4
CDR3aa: ASSLDVSPTGKLF

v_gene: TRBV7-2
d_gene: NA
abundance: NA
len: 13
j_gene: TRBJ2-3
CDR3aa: ASSSGDSASDTQY

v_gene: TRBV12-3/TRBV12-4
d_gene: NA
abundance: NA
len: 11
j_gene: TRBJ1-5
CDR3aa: ASSPRSNQPQH

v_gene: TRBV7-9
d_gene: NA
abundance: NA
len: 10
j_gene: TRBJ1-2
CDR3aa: ASSLAEGGYT

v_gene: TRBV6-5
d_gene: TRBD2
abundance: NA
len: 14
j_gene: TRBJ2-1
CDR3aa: ASSYSIAGGNNEQF

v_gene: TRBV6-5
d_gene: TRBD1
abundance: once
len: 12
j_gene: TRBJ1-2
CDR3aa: ASGHRGSLRGYT

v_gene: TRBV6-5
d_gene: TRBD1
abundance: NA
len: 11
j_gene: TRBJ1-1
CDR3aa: ASTSGGAPEAF

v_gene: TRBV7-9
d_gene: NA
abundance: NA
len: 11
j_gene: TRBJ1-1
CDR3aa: ASSLPGRAEAF